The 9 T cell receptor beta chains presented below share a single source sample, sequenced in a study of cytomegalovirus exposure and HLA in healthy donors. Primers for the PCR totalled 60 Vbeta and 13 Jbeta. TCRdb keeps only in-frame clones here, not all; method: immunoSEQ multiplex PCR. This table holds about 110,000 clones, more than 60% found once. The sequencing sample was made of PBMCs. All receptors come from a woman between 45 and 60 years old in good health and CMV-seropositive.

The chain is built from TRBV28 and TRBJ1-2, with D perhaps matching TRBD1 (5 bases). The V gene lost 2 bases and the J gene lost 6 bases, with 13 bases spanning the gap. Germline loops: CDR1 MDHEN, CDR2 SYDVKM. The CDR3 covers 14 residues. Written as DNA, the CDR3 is TGTGCCAGCAGTTTAAATTGGGGACTTAATGGCTACACCTTC. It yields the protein CASSLNWGLNGYTF.

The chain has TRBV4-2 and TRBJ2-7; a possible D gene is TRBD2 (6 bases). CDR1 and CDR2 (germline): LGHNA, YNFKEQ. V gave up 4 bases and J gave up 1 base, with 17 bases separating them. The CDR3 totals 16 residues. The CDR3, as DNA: TGTGCCAGCAGCCCTCGGGGAGGAGACGGTTCCTACGAGCAGTACTTC. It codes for CASSPRGGDGSYEQYF.

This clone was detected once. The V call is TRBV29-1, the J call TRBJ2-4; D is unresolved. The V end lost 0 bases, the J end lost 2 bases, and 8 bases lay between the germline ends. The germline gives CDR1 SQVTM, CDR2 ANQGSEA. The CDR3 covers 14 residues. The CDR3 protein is CSVEDPQSKNIQYF. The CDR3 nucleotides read TGCAGCGTTGAAGATCCACAGTCCAAAAACATTCAGTACTTC.

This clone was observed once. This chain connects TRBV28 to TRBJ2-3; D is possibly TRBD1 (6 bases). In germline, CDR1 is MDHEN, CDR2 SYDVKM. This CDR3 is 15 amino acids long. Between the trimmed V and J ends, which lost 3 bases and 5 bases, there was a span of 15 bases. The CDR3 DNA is TGTGCCAGCAGTTTCAGGGGATCCGCACTAGATACGCAGTATTTT. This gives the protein CASSFRGSALDTQYF.

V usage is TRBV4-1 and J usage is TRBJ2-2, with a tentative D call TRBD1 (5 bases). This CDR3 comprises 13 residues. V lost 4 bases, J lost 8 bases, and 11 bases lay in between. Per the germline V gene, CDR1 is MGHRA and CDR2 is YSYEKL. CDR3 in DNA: TGCGCCAGCAGCCTGGGGCGCGTAGGGGAGCTGTTTTTT. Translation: CASSLGRVGELFF.

The CDR3 DNA reads as TGTGCCAGCAGCCTGGCCGGTGGTAGCGGGGTCTACGAGCAGTACTTC. It is translated as CASSLAGGSGVYEQYF. This chain joins TRBV7-2 and TRBJ2-5; 8 nucleotides match TRBD2. The J call could be wrong; TRBJ2-7 is a better fit for the DNA end. This CDR3 has 16 residues. Germline V lookup: CDR1 SGHTA, CDR2 FQGNSA.

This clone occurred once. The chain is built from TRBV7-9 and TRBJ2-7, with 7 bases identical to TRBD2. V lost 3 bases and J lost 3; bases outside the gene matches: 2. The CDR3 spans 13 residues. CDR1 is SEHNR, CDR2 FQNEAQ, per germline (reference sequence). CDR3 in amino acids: CASSFGGGYEQYF. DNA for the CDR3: TGTGCCAGCAGCTTTGGGGGGGGCTACGAGCAGTACTTC. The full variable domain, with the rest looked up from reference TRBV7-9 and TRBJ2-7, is DTGVSQNPRHKITKRGQNVTFRCDPISEHNRLYWYRQTLGQGPEFLTYFQNEAQLEKSRLLSDRFSAERPKGSFSTLEIQRTEQGDSAMYLCASSFGGGYEQYFGPGTRLTVT.

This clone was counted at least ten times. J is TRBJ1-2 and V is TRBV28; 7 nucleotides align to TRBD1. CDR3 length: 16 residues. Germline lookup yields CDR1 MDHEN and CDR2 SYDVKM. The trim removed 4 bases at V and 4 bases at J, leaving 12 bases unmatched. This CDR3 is CASSSPRQGWIYGYTF. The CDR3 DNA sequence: TGTGCCAGCAGTTCCCCCAGACAGGGATGGATCTATGGCTACACCTTC.

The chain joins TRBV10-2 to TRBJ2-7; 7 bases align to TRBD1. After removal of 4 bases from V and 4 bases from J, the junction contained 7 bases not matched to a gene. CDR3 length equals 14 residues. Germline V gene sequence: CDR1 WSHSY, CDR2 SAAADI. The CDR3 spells CASSAGQRFYEQYF. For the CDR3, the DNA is TGCGCCAGCAGTGCGGGACAGAGATTTTACGAGCAGTACTTC.